This record looks at one TCR beta chain sequence and its context. How the authors handled the data: Nucleated cell number was recorded as an estimate derived from reference gene primer amplification. Assay used: immunoSEQ multiplex PCR; TCRdb lists only in-frame clones, some missing. V and J calls and clone size follow that table, whereas D and trimming were derived from the DNA. The sample lists tens of thousands of clones, about 90% occurring once. This entry is derived from a study of blood T cell repertoires in COVID-19. Turning to the study itself: T cells, B-cell-depleted T cells, or PBMCs provided the cDNA or gDNA that served as material.

The V and J ends lost 5 bases and 0 bases, in that order; junction bases with no gene match: 2. CDR1 is SGHDN, CDR2 FVKESK, per germline. The CDR3 is 15 residues long. The receptor was derived from a man aged 50-60 years with acute or convalescent COVID-19. What was sequenced was peripheral blood. The chain couples TRBV14 to TRBJ2-7; 12 bases match TRBD2. The CDR3 reads CASSWGLAGSYEQYF. The DNA of the CDR3 is TGTGCCAGCAGCTGGGGACTAGCGGGCTCCTACGAGCAGTACTTC.